These T cell receptor beta chains were read from a single sample in a study of blood T cell repertoires in COVID-19. Sequencing used immunoSEQ multiplex PCR; TCRdb keeps in-frame clones, though not all of them. The table has approximately 150,000 clones, 60% to 85% seen once. Sequencing was performed on peripheral blood. Source of these receptors: a man aged 45-65 years with acute or convalescent COVID-19. The conserved cysteine and the conserved F or W are not part of the CDR3 here. The order of the fields is J gene, V gene, CDR3 protein.

J: TRBJ1-3
V: TRBV19
CDR3: ASSSREWGNTIY

J: TRBJ2-5
V: TRBV6-4
CDR3: ASKRAGGQQETQY

J: TRBJ2-5
V: TRBV6-5
CDR3: ASSREVQETQY

J: TRBJ2-2
V: TRBV5-1
CDR3: ATTPEGGPTGELF

J: TRBJ1-1
V: TRBV6-6
CDR3: ASSQGNTEAF

J: TRBJ1-2
V: TRBV6-5
CDR3: ASSYLTGKYGYT

J: TRBJ2-3
V: TRBV9
CDR3: ASSPAPGVSDTQY

J: TRBJ1-5
V: TRBV18
CDR3: ASSPGQLDNQPQH

J: TRBJ2-1
V: TRBV21-1
CDR3: ASSPKRPSGGASEQF

J: TRBJ1-1
V: TRBV4-1
CDR3: ASSHPGTGGMNTEAF

J: TRBJ2-5
V: TRBV20-1
CDR3: SARGGGTQY

J: TRBJ1-5
V: TRBV7-2
CDR3: ASSQGTGWSNQPQH

J: TRBJ2-3
V: TRBV5-1
CDR3: ASSLAGLGTDTQY

J: TRBJ1-1
V: TRBV28
CDR3: ASSFRGSRTEAF

J: TRBJ2-1
V: TRBV6-5
CDR3: ASSPAGRNEQF

J: TRBJ2-7
V: TRBV18
CDR3: ASSPPGQGTEQY

J: TRBJ1-6
V: TRBV3-1/TRBV3-2
CDR3: ASSRGQGIVGPLH

J: TRBJ1-2
V: TRBV3-1/TRBV3-2
CDR3: ASSQTTLGTGYGYT

J: TRBJ2-7
V: TRBV5-5
CDR3: ASSLVVEAREQY

J: TRBJ2-1
V: TRBV2
CDR3: ASRRAGSYNEQF

J: TRBJ1-1
V: TRBV29-1
CDR3: SVEIYMNTEAF

J: TRBJ2-6
V: TRBV19
CDR3: ASSGNRVFGANVLT

J: TRBJ1-1
V: TRBV11-2
CDR3: ASSSNRGPTEAF

J: TRBJ1-6
V: TRBV27
CDR3: ASGWGQNRIYNSPLH

J: TRBJ2-1
V: TRBV11-2
CDR3: ASSRRTDYNEQF

J: TRBJ1-6
V: TRBV6-5
CDR3: ASNTAGVSPLH

J: TRBJ1-2
V: TRBV9
CDR3: ASSAPRTGNGNYGYT

J: TRBJ2-5
V: TRBV2
CDR3: ASSEIVVAGAYGTQY

J: TRBJ1-1
V: TRBV6-4
CDR3: ASVEMMGTGPNTEAF

J: TRBJ1-2
V: TRBV6-1
CDR3: ASSEEVGAGYT